The 30 T cell receptor beta chains listed next were all sequenced from one sample in a study of cytomegalovirus exposure and HLA in healthy donors. PCR used 60 Vbeta primers and 13 Jbeta primers. The assay was immunoSEQ multiplex PCR, and TCRdb's table has in-frame clones only and misses some. This table holds about 160,000 clones, about three quarters found once. Sequences were obtained from PBMCs. These receptors all stem from a woman aged 35 to 49 in good health and CMV-seropositive.

On this clone itself: The sample carries other DNA sequences with the same CDR3. The chain uses TRBV5-1 and TRBJ1-6; 9 bases match TRBD1. The CDR3 spans 14 residues. Germline V CDR1 and CDR2: SGHRS, YFSETQ. J was trimmed by 9 bases and V by 4 bases; bases with no gene match: 5. The CDR3 region is CASSQGQGSSPLHF. The CDR3 DNA reads as TGCGCCAGCAGCCAGGGACAGGGCAGTTCACCCCTCCACTTT.

The chain links TRBV7-2 to TRBJ2-1, with unresolved D. Per germline, CDR1 SGHTA and CDR2 FQGNSA. The CDR3 has 12 amino acids. The V and J ends lost 6 bases and 5 bases respectively, with 8 bases between them. CDR3 residues: CASSPYHNEQFF. The CDR3 DNA sequence: TGTGCCAGCAGTCCCTACCACAATGAGCAGTTCTTC.

This clone was seen only a few times. This sequence joins TRBV28 and TRBJ2-5, with 8 nucleotides matching TRBD2. Germline trimming cut 6 bases from V and 1 base from J; bases unmatched to any gene: 1. The germline CDR1 and CDR2 sequences are MDHEN and SYDVKM. The CDR3 length is 13 residues. The CDR3 loop reads CASRREAQETQYF. CDR3 DNA sequence: TGTGCCAGCAGGCGGGAGGCCCAAGAGACCCAGTACTTC. Full variable domain (rest looked up from reference TRBV28 and TRBJ2-5): DVKVTQSSRYLVKRTGEKVFLECVQDMDHENMFWYRQDPGLGLRLIYFSYDVKMKEKGDIPEGYSVSREKKERFSLILESASTNQTSMYLCASRREAQETQYFGPGTRLLVL.

This clone was seen more than once but under ten times. V usage is TRBV9 and J usage is TRBJ1-5, with 9 bases that match TRBD1. Per the germline V gene, CDR1 is SGDLS and CDR2 is YYNGEE. The trim removed 0 bases at V and 4 bases at J, leaving 5 bases unmatched. The CDR3 length is 16 residues. The CDR3 DNA reads TGTGCCAGCAGCGTAGGGGGACAGGGTTTTAATCAGCCCCAGCATTTT. It is translated as CASSVGGQGFNQPQHF.

Note on this clone: At one end the junction does not follow the germline gene, possibly because of a read error. The rearrangement links TRBV7-9 to TRBJ2-7, with D possibly matching TRBD1 (5 bases). This CDR3 contains 14 residues. Germline CDR1 reads SEHNR; CDR2 reads FQNEAQ (reference sequence). The CDR3 region is CSSSAGQGSYEQYF. DNA of the CDR3: TGTTCCAGCAGCGCAGGCCAGGGCAGCTACGAGCAGTACTTC.

The J gene is TRBJ1-1, the V gene TRBV4-3, with TRBD1 matching over 8 bases. Trimming at V came to 6 bases and at J to 7 bases, leaving 4 bases not matched to a gene. The CDR3 consists of 12 residues. Germline CDR1 is LGHNA and CDR2 is YSLEER. The CDR3 bases are TGCGCCAGCAGTCTCGGACAGGGTGAAGCTTTCTTT. It yields the protein CASSLGQGEAFF.

V gene TRBV11-3 combines with J gene TRBJ1-4, with D unresolved. There are 15 residues in the CDR3. Germline loops: CDR1 SGHNT, CDR2 YENEEA. Trimming took 2 bases from V and 1 from J, leaving 8 bases between them. CDR3 in DNA: TGTGCCAGCAGCTTAAGGCGCGGAACTAATGAAAAACTGTTTTTT. This codes for CASSLRRGTNEKLFF.

The chain employs TRBV25-1 and TRBJ2-5, with TRBD1 matching over 8 bases. From germline, CDR1 is MGHDK and CDR2 SYGVNS. This CDR3 comprises 15 residues. V trimming: 4 bases; J trimming: 1 base; junction bases outside the gene matches: 5. CDR3 in amino acids: CASSGTGSTQETQYF. CDR3 bases: TGTGCCAGCAGTGGGACAGGGTCCACCCAAGAGACCCAGTACTTC.

The chain combines TRBV6-5 with TRBJ1-3; 7 nucleotides line up with TRBD1. This CDR3 region has 14 residues. The V segment lost 5 bases and the J segment 4 bases; nucleotides outside the gene matches: 5. The germline V gene encodes CDR1 MNHEY and CDR2 SVGAGI. In nucleotides, the CDR3 is TGTGCCAGCAGTCGAGGGGGCACAGGAAACACCATATATTTT. Its protein product is CASSRGGTGNTIYF.

The chain combines TRBV4-1 with TRBJ2-2, with 7 bases fitting TRBD2. Per the germline V gene, CDR1 is MGHRA and CDR2 is YSYEKL. This CDR3 spans 15 amino acids. The V gene end was trimmed by 4 bases and the J gene end by 3 bases; junction bases not matched to a gene: 5. The CDR3 loop reads CASSPGTIYTGELFF. The CDR3 region has the DNA TGCGCCAGCAGCCCAGGGACTATTTACACCGGGGAGCTGTTTTTT.

This chain connects TRBV4-1 to TRBJ2-5, with 7 bases identical to TRBD1. V lost 1 base and J lost 5; bases outside the gene matches: 7. The CDR3 length is 15 residues. Germline V lookup: CDR1 MGHRA, CDR2 YSYEKL. The CDR3 is CASSQVDRDGETQYF. The CDR3 nucleotides are TGCGCCAGCAGCCAAGTAGACAGGGATGGGGAGACCCAGTACTTC.

The chain employs TRBV7-2 and TRBJ2-3; tentatively, D is TRBD1 (5 bases). The CDR3 spans 17 residues. The germline V and J ends were trimmed by 1 base and 6 bases, with 20 bases remaining between them. The germline gives CDR1 SGHTA, CDR2 FQGNSA. CDR3 amino acids: CASSLGYDSYKNDTQYF. DNA of the CDR3: TGTGCCAGCAGCTTAGGGTACGACAGTTATAAGAACGATACGCAGTATTTT.

This chain connects TRBV2 to TRBJ2-2; no firm D call. CDR1 is SNHLY, CDR2 FYNNEI, per germline. Trimming shortened V by 3 bases and J by 2 bases, and 13 bases separated the two germline ends. This CDR3 is built from 16 residues. CDR3 sequence (DNA): TGTGCCAGCAGTGATTGGGCCCCAGCTAACACCGGGGAGCTGTTTTTT. The encoded protein is CASSDWAPANTGELFF.

This clone was seen only once. V gene TRBV5-1 combines with J gene TRBJ2-1; TRBD1 agrees at 9 bases. The J segment lost 2 bases and the V segment lost 0 bases, leaving 12 bases of the junction unmatched. Germline CDR1 and CDR2: SGHRS and YFSETQ. The CDR3 is 19 residues long. The DNA of the CDR3 is TGCGCCAGCAGCTTGGTCCCAACGGGACAGGGAAGGACCTACAATGAGCAGTTCTTC. This translates into CASSLVPTGQGRTYNEQFF.

This rearrangement joins TRBV5-5 to TRBJ2-7; no clear D gene. The CDR3 loop spans 14 amino acids. The germline CDR1 and CDR2 sequences are SGHKS and YYEKEE (reference sequence). The germline V and J ends were trimmed by 0 bases and 2 bases, with 9 bases remaining between them. CDR3 DNA: TGTGCCAGCAGCTTGGTACTGGAGCCCTACGAGCAGTACTTC. This codes for CASSLVLEPYEQYF. Full variable domain (outside the CDR3, taken from reference TRBV5-5 and TRBJ2-7): DAGVTQSPTHLIKTRGQQVTLRCSPISGHKSVSWYQQVLGQGPQFIFQYYEKEERGRGNFPDRFSARQFPNYSSELNVNALLLGDSALYLCASSLVLEPYEQYFGPGTRLTVT.

This clone has a single count. The chain uses TRBV9 and TRBJ2-3; TRBD2 aligns across 9 bases. The CDR3 length is 17 residues. Germline V gene sequence: CDR1 SGDLS, CDR2 YYNGEE. The V gene end was trimmed by 4 bases and the J gene end by 4 bases; junction bases not matched to a gene: 13. CDR3 region: CASSPHRAGGDPDTQYF. The CDR3 DNA sequence: TGTGCCAGCAGCCCCCACCGGGCGGGAGGGGATCCAGATACGCAGTATTTT.

The chain joins TRBV5-1 to TRBJ2-1, with 11 positions matching TRBD2. CDR3 length: 16 amino acids. V gave up 0 bases and J gave up 7 bases; unmatched junction bases: 6. Germline loops: CDR1 SGHRS, CDR2 YFSETQ. CDR3 DNA: TGCGCCAGCAGCTTGGCGGCTAGCGGGGGGTGGAATGAGCAGTTCTTC. This translates into CASSLAASGGWNEQFF.

V gene TRBV5-4 combines with J gene TRBJ2-1, with D maybe TRBD2 (5 bases). Per the germline V gene, CDR1 is SGHNT and CDR2 is YYREEE (reference sequence). The CDR3 is made up of 16 amino acids. Trimming shortened V by 0 bases and J by 4 bases, and 14 bases separated the two germline ends. CDR3 sequence reads: CASSLAGGALYNEQFF. For the CDR3, the DNA is TGTGCCAGCAGCTTGGCAGGAGGAGCCCTATACAATGAGCAGTTCTTC.

V is TRBV19 and J is TRBJ2-7, with D possibly being TRBD1 (6 bases). CDR1 is LNHDA, CDR2 SQIVND, per germline (reference sequence). The CDR3 loop spans 14 amino acids. V lost 6 bases and J lost 3, with 15 bases in between. The CDR3 spells CASSRGGSGYEQYF. CDR3 coding DNA: TGTGCCAGTAGCCGAGGGGGATCGGGCTACGAGCAGTACTTC.

The rearrangement joins TRBV5-1 to TRBJ2-5; 11 bases align to TRBD2. The J call may be in error: the DNA end matches TRBJ2-7 better. The length of the CDR3 is 16 residues. In germline, CDR1 is SGHRS, CDR2 YFSETQ. The CDR3 region is CASSLSSGRPSYEQYF. CDR3 DNA: TGCGCCAGCAGCTTGTCTAGCGGGAGGCCCTCCTACGAGCAGTACTTC.

The chain has TRBV6-6 and TRBJ2-7; no firm D call. The CDR3 length is 12 residues. Trimming shortened V by 3 bases and J by 1 base, and 4 bases separated the two germline ends. Germline V gene data show CDR1 as MNHNY and CDR2 as SVGAGI (reference sequence). The CDR3 DNA reads as TGTGCCAGCAGTTATGAGTCCTACGAGCAGTACTTC. This encodes CASSYESYEQYF.

The V gene is TRBV7-9, the J gene TRBJ2-1, with a tentative D call TRBD2 (6 bases). V lost 5 bases, J lost 5 bases, and 16 bases lay in between. From germline, CDR1 is SEHNR and CDR2 FQNEAQ (reference sequence). CDR3 length: 15 residues. In DNA form, the CDR3 reads TGTGCCAGCAGCGCGTACGGGCGGGGCCACAATGAGCAGTTCTTC. Its protein is CASSAYGRGHNEQFF.

The genes are TRBV25-1 and TRBJ1-3, with D possibly being TRBD1 (6 bases). This CDR3 has 14 amino acids. Germline-derived CDR1 and CDR2 are MGHDK and SYGVNS. V lost 6 bases and J lost 0, with 9 bases in between. The CDR3 here is CASRDRLSGNTIYF. The DNA for the CDR3 is TGTGCCAGCAGGGACAGACTCTCTGGAAACACCATATATTTT.

CDR3 sequence: CASSLGDRGGTDTQYF. The CDR3 DNA reads TGTGCCAGCAGCCTAGGGGACAGGGGCGGGACAGATACGCAGTATTTT. The chain joins TRBV7-9 to TRBJ2-3; TRBD1 agrees at 10 bases. The V segment lost 5 bases and the J segment 3 bases; nucleotides outside the gene matches: 8. In germline, CDR1 is SEHNR, CDR2 FQNEAQ (reference sequence). The CDR3 totals 16 residues.

In this sample, this clone turned up a few times. The J gene is TRBJ1-1, the V gene TRBV25-1; 11 nucleotides align to TRBD1. The V segment lost 3 bases and the J segment 4 bases; nucleotides outside the gene matches: 4. This CDR3 spans 15 amino acids. Per germline, CDR1 MGHDK and CDR2 SYGVNS. The DNA of the CDR3 is TGTGCCAGCAGTGATCCCGGACAGGGGGCCACTGAAGCTTTCTTT. Translated: CASSDPGQGATEAFF. Variable domain in full (rest from reference TRBV25-1 and TRBJ1-1): EADIYQTPRYLVIGTGKKITLECSQTMGHDKMYWYQQDPGMELHLIHYSYGVNSTEKGDLSSESTVSRIRTEHFPLTLESARPSHTSQYLCASSDPGQGATEAFFGQGTRLTVV.

V usage is TRBV7-2 and J usage is TRBJ1-4; TRBD1 agrees at 9 bases. This CDR3 comprises 17 residues. Trimming took 0 bases from V and 8 from J; bases not matched to a gene: 10. The germline gives CDR1 SGHTA, CDR2 FQGNSA. The CDR3 nucleotides are TGTGCCAGCAGCTTAGCCGCCGGACAGGGGAATGAGGAAAAACTGTTTTTT. It yields the protein CASSLAAGQGNEEKLFF.

The chain couples TRBV4-3 to TRBJ2-1, with 9 bases identical to TRBD1. The CDR3 extends over 18 amino acids. Germline CDR1 and CDR2: LGHNA and YSLEER. V lost 0 bases and J lost 4; bases outside the gene matches: 10. Here the CDR3 DNA reads TGCGCCAGCAGCCAAGATGGGGGGGGACAGGGCCCTTACAATGAGCAGTTCTTC. Protein sequence: CASSQDGGGQGPYNEQFF.

The V and J genes are TRBV5-1 and TRBJ2-2; 7 bases align to TRBD2. J gave up 9 bases and V 2 bases, and 1 base lay outside the gene matches. The germline V gene has CDR1 SGHRS and CDR2 YFSETQ. This CDR3 comprises 12 residues. CDR3 nucleotide sequence: TGCGCCAGCAGCTTAGCGGGGCGGGAGCTGTTTTTT. It specifies CASSLAGRELFF. The full variable domain, with the rest looked up from reference TRBV5-1 and TRBJ2-2, is KAGVTQTPRYLIKTRGQQVTLSCSPISGHRSVSWYQQTPGQGLQFLFEYFSETQRNKGNFPGRFSGRQFSNSRSEMNVSTLELGDSALYLCASSLAGRELFFGEGSRLTVL.

The CDR3 DNA reads as TGCGCCAGCAGCCCGATAGCGGGAGTTGGTCTGTCCGAGCAGTACTTC. It is translated as CASSPIAGVGLSEQYF. V gene TRBV5-1 combines with J gene TRBJ2-7; 9 bases map to TRBD2. CDR1 is SGHRS, CDR2 YFSETQ, per germline. V dropped 4 bases and J dropped 6; count of bases not matched to a gene: 14. The CDR3 is made up of 16 amino acids.

The J gene is TRBJ1-1, the V gene TRBV6-5; 10 bases align to TRBD1. The V gene end was trimmed by 2 bases and the J gene end by 7 bases; junction bases not matched to a gene: 4. The CDR3 runs 14 residues. Looked up from germline, CDR1 is MNHEY and CDR2 is SVGAGI. The CDR3 region is CASSYDRGRGEAFF. The CDR3 DNA reads TGTGCCAGCAGTTACGACAGGGGGCGAGGTGAAGCTTTCTTT.